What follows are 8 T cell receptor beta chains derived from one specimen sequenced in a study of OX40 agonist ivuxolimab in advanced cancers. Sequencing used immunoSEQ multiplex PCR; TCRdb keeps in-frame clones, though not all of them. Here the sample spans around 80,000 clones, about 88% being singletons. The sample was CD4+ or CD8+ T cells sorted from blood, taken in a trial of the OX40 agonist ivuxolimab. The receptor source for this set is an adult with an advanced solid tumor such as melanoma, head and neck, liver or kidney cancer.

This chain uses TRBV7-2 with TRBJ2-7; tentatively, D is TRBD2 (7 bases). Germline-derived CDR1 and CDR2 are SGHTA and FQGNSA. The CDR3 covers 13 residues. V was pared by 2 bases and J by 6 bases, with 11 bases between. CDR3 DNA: TGTGCCAGCAGCTTAACTGCGGGGGCCGAGCAGTACTTC. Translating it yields CASSLTAGAEQYF.

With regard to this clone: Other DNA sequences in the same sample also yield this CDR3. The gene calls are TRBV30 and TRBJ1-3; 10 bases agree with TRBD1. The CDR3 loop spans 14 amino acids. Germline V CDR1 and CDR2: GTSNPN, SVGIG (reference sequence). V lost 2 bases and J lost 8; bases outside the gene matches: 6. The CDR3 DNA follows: TGTGCCTGGAGTAGGGGACAGGGGTCGTACACCATATATTTT. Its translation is CAWSRGQGSYTIYF.

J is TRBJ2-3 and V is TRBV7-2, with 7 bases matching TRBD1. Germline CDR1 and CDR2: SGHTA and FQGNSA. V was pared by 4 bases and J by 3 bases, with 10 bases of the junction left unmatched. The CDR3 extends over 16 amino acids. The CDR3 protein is CASSSTGSWRTDTQYF. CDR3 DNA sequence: TGTGCCAGCAGCTCGACAGGGTCGTGGAGGACAGATACGCAGTATTTT.

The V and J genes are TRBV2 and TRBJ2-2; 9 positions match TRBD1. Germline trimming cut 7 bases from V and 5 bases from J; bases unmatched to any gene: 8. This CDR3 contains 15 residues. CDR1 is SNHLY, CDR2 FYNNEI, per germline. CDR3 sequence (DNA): TGTGCCAGCACGTCACAGGGGGCATCAACCGGGGAGCTGTTTTTT. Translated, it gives CASTSQGASTGELFF.

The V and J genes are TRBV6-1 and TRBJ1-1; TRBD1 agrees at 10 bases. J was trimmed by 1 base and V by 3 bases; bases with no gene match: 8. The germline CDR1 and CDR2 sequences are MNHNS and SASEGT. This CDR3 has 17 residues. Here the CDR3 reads CASSDLGQGKGNTEAFF. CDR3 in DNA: TGTGCCAGCAGTGACCTGGGACAGGGGAAAGGGAACACTGAAGCTTTCTTT.

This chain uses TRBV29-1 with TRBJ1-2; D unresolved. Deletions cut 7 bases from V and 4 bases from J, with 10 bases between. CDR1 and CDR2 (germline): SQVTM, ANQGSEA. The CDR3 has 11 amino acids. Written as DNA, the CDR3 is TGCAGCGCTTCAGGTGCCTATGGCTACACCTTC. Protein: CSASGAYGYTF.

CDR3 residues: CASSKQGARAFF. CDR3 sequence (DNA): TGTGCCAGCAGCAAACAGGGGGCTAGAGCTTTCTTT. The chain combines TRBV6-5 with TRBJ1-1; 9 bases are a match to TRBD1. V gave up 6 bases and J gave up 10 bases; unmatched junction bases: 6. Germline CDR1 is MNHEY and CDR2 is SVGAGI. The CDR3 has 12 residues.

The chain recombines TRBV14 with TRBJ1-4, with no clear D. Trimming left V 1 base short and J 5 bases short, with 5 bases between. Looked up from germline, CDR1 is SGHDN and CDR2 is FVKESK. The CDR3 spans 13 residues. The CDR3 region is CASSQGLNEKLFF. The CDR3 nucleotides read TGTGCCAGCAGCCAAGGGCTGAATGAAAAACTGTTTTTT.